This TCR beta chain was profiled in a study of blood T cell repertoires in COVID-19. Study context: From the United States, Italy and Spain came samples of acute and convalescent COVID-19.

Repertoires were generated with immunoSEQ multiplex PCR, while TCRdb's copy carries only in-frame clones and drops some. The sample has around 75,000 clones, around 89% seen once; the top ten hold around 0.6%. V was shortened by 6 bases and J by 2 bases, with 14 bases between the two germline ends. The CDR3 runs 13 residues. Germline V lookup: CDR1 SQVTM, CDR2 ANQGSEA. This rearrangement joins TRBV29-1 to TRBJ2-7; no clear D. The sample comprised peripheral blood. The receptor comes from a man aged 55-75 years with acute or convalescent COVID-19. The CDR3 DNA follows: TGCAGCGTCCTAAACTTACAGACCTACGAGCAGTACTTC. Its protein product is CSVLNLQTYEQYF.